This TCR beta chain stems from a study of blood T cell repertoires in COVID-19. Across the whole study: Samples came from the United States, Italy and Spain, spanning acute and convalescent COVID-19. T cells, B-cell-depleted T cells, or PBMCs provided the cDNA or gDNA that served as material.

CDR3 length equals 18 residues. The germline V gene encodes CDR1 LNHNV and CDR2 YYDKDF (reference sequence). The junction had 12 bases not matched to a gene; V was cut back by 0 bases and J by 3 bases. In the original workflow: Amplified reference gene primers provided the basis for estimating nucleated cell counts. Sequenced by immunoSEQ multiplex PCR; TCRdb stores in-frame clones only, minus some. The D gene and trimming were derived from the DNA, and the V and J assignments and clone size from that table. This table has about 45,000 clones, roughly 80% appearing once. Sequences were obtained from peripheral blood. The chain couples TRBV15 to TRBJ2-3; 7 bases fit TRBD2. The clonotype was recovered from an older woman with acute or convalescent COVID-19. Here the CDR3 DNA reads TGTGCCACCAGCAGAGATTTCGGGAGCGGGAAAGGTACAGATACGCAGTATTTT. This translates into CATSRDFGSGKGTDTQYF.